Listed here is a single T cell receptor (beta chain). Its cognate antigen is unknown. This entry belongs to a study of cytotoxic CD8 clonotypes in ibrutinib-treated CLL. Study context: After treatment lasting a median 12 months, range 6 to 36, response samples were collected. Mean per-sample yields comprised roughly 260,000 productive templates and approximately 90,000 productive rearrangements. Points from the study as a whole: Baseline clonality was higher than in age-matched healthy donors and moved in step with circulating CD8+ T-cell counts. Clonality climbed at ibrutinib response, then dropped toward baseline at progression.

The CDR3 has 14 amino acids. The V and J ends lost 4 bases and 0 bases respectively, with 9 bases between them. Germline V gene lookup returns CDR1 SGHTA and CDR2 FQGNSA. Measured with immunoSEQ multiplex PCR; TCRdb has only the in-frame clones, and not every one. This table has about 180,000 clones, approximately 80% appearing once. The V and J genes are TRBV7-2 and TRBJ1-2; D remains ambiguous. This TCR was recovered from a human donor with chronic lymphocytic leukemia. Material: PBMCs, obtained after 24 months of ibrutinib treatment. The CDR3 DNA sequence: TGTGCCAGCAGCTCACGGACTACTAACTATGGCTACACCTTC. Translation: CASSSRTTNYGYTF.